This T cell receptor (beta chain) came from a study of neurological immune-mediated disorders. Study-wide results and limits: A possible signature appeared as one related-CDR3 cluster, in which phylogenetic grouping placed the repertoires of 18 of 34 multiple sclerosis patients.

The V and J ends lost 1 base and 6 bases respectively, with 16 bases between them. CDR3 size: 16 residues. CDR1 is SEHNR and CDR2 is FQNEAQ in the germline V gene (reference sequence). This clonotype was seen many times. The antigen is not known. TCRdb recomputed calls from the 5' RACE reads with MiXCR, one row per CDR3 protein. Of approximately 50,000 distinct CDR3 sequences listed, approximately 3.3% are singletons. This rearrangement joins TRBV7-9 to TRBJ2-1; D is possibly TRBD1 or TRBD2 (5 bases each). Sequencing was carried out using PBMCs. This receptor was taken from a man aged 35-49 years with multiple sclerosis. For the CDR3, the DNA is TGTGCCAGCAGCTTAGGATGGGGGAGAGACAGCAATGAGCAGTTCTTC. Translation gives CASSLGWGRDSNEQFF.